The entry below gives a single T cell receptor (beta chain) sequence along with its context. Its target is unknown. Researchers took RNA transcripts and amplified the TCR beta CDR3 regions from them. An initial round of RT-PCR targeting the TCR CDR3 relied on the HTBI primer set. TCRdb called the multiplex PCR reads again in MiXCR, with one record for every CDR3 protein. In the table there are 600,000 to 800,000 distinct CDR3 sequences, 35% of which are singletons. The CDR3 runs to 13 residues. The trim removed 5 bases at V and 4 bases at J, leaving 4 bases unmatched. This sample is drawn from a study of T cells in Graves' hyperthyroidism and ophthalmopathy. Study-level results: Stable hyperthyroidism was separated from ophthalmopathy by a model based on 13 V-J features.

This TCR derives from a woman between 40 and 50 years old with Graves' hyperthyroidism. The chain links TRBV12-3 or TRBV12-4 to TRBJ1-2, with TRBD1 matching over 7 bases. Material for sequencing was blood. The CDR3 DNA reads TGTGCCAGCAGTCCACAGGGGATCTATGGCTACACCTTC. Translation: CASSPQGIYGYTF.